This TCR beta chain was sequenced in a study of STAT3 mutations in large granular lymphocyte leukemia. Study information: Among longitudinally sequenced T-LGLL patients, roughly half had canonical activating STAT3 mutations detected.

Libraries were prepared by immunoSEQ multiplex PCR; TCRdb keeps only in-frame clonotypes and omits some of them. The table shows around 7,800 clones, with 85% to 90% occurring only once. There are a few counts of this clone. Its antigen is undetermined. The study, taken as a whole, reports: A small but highly pathogenic clone may have been missed. Samples missed the first appearance of the clone. Every T-cell large granular lymphocyte leukemia patient had at least one immunodominant TCR beta clonotype. Sampling intervals varied between patients and samples.

The CDR3 consists of 15 residues. Germline CDR1 reads PRHDT; CDR2 reads FYEKMQ (reference sequence). V was trimmed by 6 bases and J by 0 bases, leaving 15 bases between them. The sequencing sample was made of peripheral blood mononuclear cells. The sequence derives from a man at least 80 years old with T-cell large granular lymphocyte leukemia. Some clones in this sample may be carry-over from other donors' samples. The rearrangement joins TRBV13 to TRBJ2-7; D might be TRBD2 (7 bases). The CDR3 DNA reads as TGTGCCAGCAGGTCGAGGGGGGGCAACTCCTACGAGCAGTACTTC. Its protein is CASRSRGGNSYEQYF.